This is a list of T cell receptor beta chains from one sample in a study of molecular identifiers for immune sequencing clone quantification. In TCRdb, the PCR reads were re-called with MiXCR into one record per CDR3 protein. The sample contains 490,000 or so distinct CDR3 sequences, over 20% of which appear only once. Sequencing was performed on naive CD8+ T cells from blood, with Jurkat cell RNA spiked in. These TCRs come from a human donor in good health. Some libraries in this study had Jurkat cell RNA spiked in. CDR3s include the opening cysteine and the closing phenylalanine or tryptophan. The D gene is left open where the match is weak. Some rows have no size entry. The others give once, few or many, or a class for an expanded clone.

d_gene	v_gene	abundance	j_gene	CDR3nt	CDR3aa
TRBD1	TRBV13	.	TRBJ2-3	TGTGCCAGCAGCTTAAAGGGACAGGGAACAGATACGCAGTATTTT	CASSLKGQGTDTQYF
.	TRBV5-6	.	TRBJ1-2	TGTGCCAGCAGCTTAGTTGGGGCCGGTGGCTACACCTTC	CASSLVGAGGYTF
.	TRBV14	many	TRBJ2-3	TGTGCCAGCAGCCCCCTAGGGCTTATCCCCCCCACAGATACGCAGTATTTT	CASSPLGLIPPTDTQYF
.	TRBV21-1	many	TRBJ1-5	TGTGCCAGCAAGGGAGATAGCAATCAGCCCCAGCATTTT	CASKGDSNQPQHF
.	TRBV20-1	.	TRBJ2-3	TGCAGTGCAGATAATCTATTAACAGATACGCAGTATTTT	CSADNLLTDTQYF
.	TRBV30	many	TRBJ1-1	TGTGCCTGGAGTTTATGGGGTACGAACACTGAAGCTTTCTTT	CAWSLWGTNTEAFF
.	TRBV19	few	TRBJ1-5	TGTGCCAGTACCCAGCCGGGGTTTCAGCCCCAGCATTTT	CASTQPGFQPQHF
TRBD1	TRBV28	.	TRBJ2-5	TGTGCCAGCAGTTCACGAGGCGCAGGGGGCGTAGAGACCCAGCACTTC	CASSSRGAGGVETQHF
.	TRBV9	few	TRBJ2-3	TGTGCCAGCAGCGGATCTTTTTCGAATACGCAGTATTTT	CASSGSFSNTQYF
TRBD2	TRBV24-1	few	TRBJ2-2	TGTGCCACCAGAGGACTAGCGGGGGACACCGGGGAGCTGTTTTTT	CATRGLAGDTGELFF
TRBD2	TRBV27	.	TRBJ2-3	TGTGCCAGCAGTTTACTAGCGGGGGGCTATACGCAGTATTTT	CASSLLAGGYTQYF
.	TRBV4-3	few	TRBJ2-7	TGCGCCAGCAGCCAATTCATTAGATCCTACGAGCAGTACTTC	CASSQFIRSYEQYF
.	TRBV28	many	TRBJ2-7	TGTGCCAGCCGGGACACCGCCTCCTACGAGCAGTACTTC	CASRDTASYEQYF
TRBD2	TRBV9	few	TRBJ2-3	TGTGCCAGCAGCGTGTTTAATAGCGGGCCGACAGATACGCAGTATTTT	CASSVFNSGPTDTQYF
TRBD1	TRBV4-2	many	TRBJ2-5	TGTGCCAGCAGCCAAGACGCCGGGACAGTCCAAGAGACCCAGTACTTC	CASSQDAGTVQETQYF
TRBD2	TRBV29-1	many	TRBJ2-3	TGCAGCGTTGTGGGACGGGAGGCGGAAGGGGCAGATACGCAGTATTTT	CSVVGREAEGADTQYF
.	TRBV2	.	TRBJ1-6	TGTGCCAGCAGTGAAGCCCGGACAGATAATTCACCCCTCCACTTT	CASSEARTDNSPLHF
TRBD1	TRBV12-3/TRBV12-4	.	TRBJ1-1	TGTGCCAGCAGTTCTACAGGGGGCCCACTCGCTGAAGCTTTCTTT	CASSSTGGPLAEAFF
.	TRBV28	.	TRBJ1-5	TGTGCCAGCAGGGTGTTGGGCAATCAGCCCCAGCATTTT	CASRVLGNQPQHF
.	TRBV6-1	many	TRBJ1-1	TGTGCCAGCAGTGAAGCGCGGGTTCCAAACACTGAAGCTTTCTTT	CASSEARVPNTEAFF
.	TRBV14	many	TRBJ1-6	TGTGCCAGCAGCCAAGTTCGGGGCTCCTATAATTCACCCCTCCACTTT	CASSQVRGSYNSPLHF
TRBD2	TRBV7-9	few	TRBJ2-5	TGTGCCAGCAGCTCCCCCCTAGCGGTTGATCAAGAGACCCAGTACTTC	CASSSPLAVDQETQYF
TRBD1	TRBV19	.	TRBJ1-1	TGTGCCAGTAGTGGCAGACAGGGGGCCACTGAAGCTTTCTTT	CASSGRQGATEAFF
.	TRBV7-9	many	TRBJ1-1	TGTGCCAGCAGCTTAGATTCAGGGTTGGCTGAAGCTTTCTTT	CASSLDSGLAEAFF
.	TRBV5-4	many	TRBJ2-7	TGTGCCAGCAGCTTTAATACCGGGGAAGAGCAGTACTTC	CASSFNTGEEQYF
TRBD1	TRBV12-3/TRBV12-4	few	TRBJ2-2	TGTGCCAGCAGTTACGGACAGGGAGGCACCGGGGAGCTGTTTTTT	CASSYGQGGTGELFF
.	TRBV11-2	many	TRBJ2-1	TGTGCCAGCAGCTCACAGCTCAGGAGGGGGACTGAAATCCATGAGCAGTTCTTC	CASSSQLRRGTEIHEQFF
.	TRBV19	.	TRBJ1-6	TGTGCCAGTAGTCTACAGGGCGACAATTCACCCCTCCACTTT	CASSLQGDNSPLHF
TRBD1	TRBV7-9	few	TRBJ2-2	TGTGCCAGCAAGGGACAGGGAACCGGGGAGCTGTTTTTT	CASKGQGTGELFF
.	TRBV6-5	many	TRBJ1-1	TGTGCCAGCACCCTACAGACAGGTGAACGCACTGAAGCTTTCTTT	CASTLQTGERTEAFF
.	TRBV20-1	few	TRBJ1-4	TGCAGTGCTAGAGATGTAGGCATTGCAACTAATGAAAAACTGTTTTTT	CSARDVGIATNEKLFF
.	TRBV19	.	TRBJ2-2	TGTGCCAGGACGATCCCCTCAGGGGCGAACACCGGGGAGCTGTTTTTT	CARTIPSGANTGELFF
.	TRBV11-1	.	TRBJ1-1	TGTGCCAGCAGCCCCATGGGGGGAACTGAAGCTTTCTTT	CASSPMGGTEAFF
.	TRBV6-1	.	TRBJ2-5	TGTGCCAGCAGTGAACTAGCACGGGGGGAGACCCAGTACTTC	CASSELARGETQYF